This T cell receptor beta chain was captured by sequencing in a study of shared clonotypes between healthy human individuals. This table comes from immunoSEQ multiplex PCR, and its TCRdb copy is limited to in-frame clones, with some not included. The sample shows about half a million clones, 81% of them seen only once. Between the trimmed V and J ends, which lost 1 base and 5 bases, there was a span of 0 bases. Germline V gene lookup returns CDR1 MNHNY and CDR2 SVGAGI (reference sequence). There are 10 residues in the CDR3. Comment on this clone: Since a much larger clone is just one base distant, this may be a read error.

V is TRBV6-6 and J is TRBJ2-7; D not certain. The sequenced material came from PBMCs. This sequence originates from a woman aged 40 to 50 in good health. Some clones in this sample may be carry-over from other donors' samples. The CDR3 spells CASSYYEQYF. The CDR3 DNA reads TGTGCCAGCAGTTACTACGAGCAGTACTTC.